This T cell receptor beta chain is drawn from a study of blood T cell repertoires in COVID-19. Study context: From T cells, B-cell-depleted T cells, or PBMCs came the material, which was cDNA or gDNA.

There are 15 residues in the CDR3. Germline V gene lookup returns CDR1 SGHNT and CDR2 YYREEE (reference sequence). V lost 0 bases to trimming and J lost 1 base, with 11 bases between them. Under the authors' procedure: Estimated nucleated cell counts came from reference gene primer amplification. TCRdb keeps only in-frame clones here, not all; method: immunoSEQ multiplex PCR. D and trimming were read from the DNA, whereas the V and J calls and clone size are those reported in that table. The table shows 290,000 or so clones, with around 86% occurring only once. V and J are TRBV5-4 and TRBJ2-7, with D possibly TRBD2 on 6 matching bases. Material for sequencing was peripheral blood. The receptor was derived from a man between 65 and 85 years old with acute or convalescent COVID-19. The CDR3 sequence is CASSLGGEISYEQYF. Written as DNA, the CDR3 is TGTGCCAGCAGCTTGGGGGGGGAGATTTCCTACGAGCAGTACTTC. The full variable domain, its missing parts supplied by reference TRBV5-4 and TRBJ2-7, is ETGVTQSPTHLIKTRGQQVTLRCSSQSGHNTVSWYQQALGQGPQFIFQYYREEENGRGNFPPRFSGLQFPNYSSELNVNALELDDSALYLCASSLGGEISYEQYFGPGTRLTVT.